A selection of T cell receptor beta chains follows, all from one sample in a study of cytomegalovirus exposure and HLA in healthy donors. This table comes from immunoSEQ multiplex PCR, and its TCRdb copy is limited to in-frame clones, with some not included. The sample includes under 140,000 clones, more than 75% of them seen just once. Specimen: PBMCs. The receptors come from a man aged 35 to 55 in good health and CMV-seronegative. Each CDR3 is given with its conserved first and last residue.

V gene,J gene,CDR3 length,CDR3 protein
TRBV7-7,TRBJ2-5,13,CASSLAGAETQYF
TRBV29-1,TRBJ1-1,13,CSVAEQGNTEAFF
TRBV4-2,TRBJ2-1,15,CASRGGDTPYNEQFF
TRBV2,TRBJ1-5,14,CASRTTSSNQPQHF
TRBV4-1,TRBJ2-1,16,CASSQDPGQANNEQFF
TRBV9,TRBJ1-1,13,CASSVQGLTEAFF
TRBV5-6,TRBJ2-7,15,CASSFGRLIFSEQYF
TRBV2,TRBJ2-7,12,CASSVQAYEQYF
TRBV7-6,TRBJ1-2,14,CASSLTEGDYGYTF
TRBV27,TRBJ1-1,15,CASSPTGHPNTEAFF
TRBV5-1,TRBJ1-2,14,CASSYGQGDYGYTF
TRBV11-2,TRBJ1-3,14,CASSLVSGSNTIYF
TRBV7-2,TRBJ2-1,15,CASSETREPYNEQFF
TRBV30,TRBJ1-1,11,CAWSRAGEAFF
TRBV7-9,TRBJ2-3,17,CASSLEWDRRRSDTQYF
TRBV27,TRBJ2-7,15,CASSLALAGPYEQYF